This T cell receptor (beta chain) was documented in a study of T cells in severe cutaneous drug reactions. Looking at the study overall: Enrolled patients had probable or definite SJS/TEN or DRESS per RegiSCAR.

Comment on this clonotype: The target antigen is unknown.

Libraries were made by iRepertoire multiplex PCR with TCR subtype-specific primers for bulk and single-cell sequencing. TCRdb reanalyzed the multiplex PCR reads and collapses them to one entry per CDR3 protein, without DNA. The sample table sets out tens of thousands of distinct CDR3 sequences. Carbamazepine had induced Stevens-Johnson syndrome or toxic epidermal necrolysis in the sequenced donors. Peripheral blood was from CBZ-SJS/TEN patients: roughly 5 Han Chinese, six European. Study outcomes and limitations: Tolerant-control and healthy-donor PBMC lacked or rarely had the public CDR3 found in blisters.

This TCR was sampled from a human donor with toxic epidermal necrolysis, a severe cutaneous drug reaction. Sample: PBMCs.

The chain's CDR3 is CASSIWGGEYQETQYF. The genes are TRBV19 and TRBJ2-5; TCRdb names TRBD1, which stays unverified in the absence of DNA. The germline gives CDR1 LNHDA, CDR2 SQIVND (reference sequence). The CDR3 covers 16 residues.